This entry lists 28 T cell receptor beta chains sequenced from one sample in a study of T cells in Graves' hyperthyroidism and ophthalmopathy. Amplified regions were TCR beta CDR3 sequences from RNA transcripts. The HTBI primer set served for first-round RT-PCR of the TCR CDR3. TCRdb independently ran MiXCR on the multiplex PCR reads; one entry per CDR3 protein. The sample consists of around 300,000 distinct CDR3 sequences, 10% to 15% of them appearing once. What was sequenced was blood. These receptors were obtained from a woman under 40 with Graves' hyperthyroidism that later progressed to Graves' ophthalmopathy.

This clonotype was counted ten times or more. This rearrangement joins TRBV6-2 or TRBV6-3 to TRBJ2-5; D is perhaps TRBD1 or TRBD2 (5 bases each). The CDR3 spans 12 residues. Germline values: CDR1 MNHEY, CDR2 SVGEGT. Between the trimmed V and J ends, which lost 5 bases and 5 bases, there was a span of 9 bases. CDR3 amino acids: CASSRDRETQYF. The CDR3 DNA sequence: TGTGCCAGCAGTCGGGACCGGGAGACCCAGTACTTC.

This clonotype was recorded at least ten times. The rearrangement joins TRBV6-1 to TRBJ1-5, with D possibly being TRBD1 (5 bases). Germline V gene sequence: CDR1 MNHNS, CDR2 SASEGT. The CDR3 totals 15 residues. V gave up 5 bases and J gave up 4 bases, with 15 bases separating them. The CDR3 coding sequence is TGTGCCAGCAGTAAATCAGGGATCCAAAATCAGCCCCAGCATTTT. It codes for CASSKSGIQNQPQHF.

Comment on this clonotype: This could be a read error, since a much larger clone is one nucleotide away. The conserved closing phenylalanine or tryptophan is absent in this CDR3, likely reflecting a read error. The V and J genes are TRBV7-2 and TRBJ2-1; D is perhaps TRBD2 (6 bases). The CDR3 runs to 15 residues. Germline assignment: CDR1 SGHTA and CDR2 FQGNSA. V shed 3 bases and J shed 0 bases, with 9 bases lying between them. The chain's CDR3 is CASSFYGSSYNEQFL. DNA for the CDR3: TGTGCCAGCAGCTTTTACGGGAGCTCCTACAATGAGCAGTTCCTC.

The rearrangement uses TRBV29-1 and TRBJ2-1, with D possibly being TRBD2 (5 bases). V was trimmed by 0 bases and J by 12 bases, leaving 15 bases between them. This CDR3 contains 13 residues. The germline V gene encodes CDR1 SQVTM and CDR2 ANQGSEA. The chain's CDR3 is CSVEDRAARLQFF. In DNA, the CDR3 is TGCAGCGTTGAAGATCGAGCGGCCAGGTTGCAGTTCTTC.

CDR3 bases: TGTGCCAGCAGCCAAGACACCGACCCTCTTAATTCACCCCTCCACTTT. It encodes CASSQDTDPLNSPLHF. The chain carries TRBV14 and TRBJ1-6; D remains ambiguous. Germline CDR1 reads SGHDN; CDR2 reads FVKESK. The CDR3 spans 16 residues. The germline V and J ends were trimmed by 0 bases and 6 bases, with 12 bases remaining between them.

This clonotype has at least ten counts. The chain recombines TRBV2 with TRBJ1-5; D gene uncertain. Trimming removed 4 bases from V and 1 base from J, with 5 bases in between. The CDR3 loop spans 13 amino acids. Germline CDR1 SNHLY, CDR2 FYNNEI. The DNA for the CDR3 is TGTGCCAGCAGTGTCCCGAGCAATCAGCCCCAGCATTTT. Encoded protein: CASSVPSNQPQHF.

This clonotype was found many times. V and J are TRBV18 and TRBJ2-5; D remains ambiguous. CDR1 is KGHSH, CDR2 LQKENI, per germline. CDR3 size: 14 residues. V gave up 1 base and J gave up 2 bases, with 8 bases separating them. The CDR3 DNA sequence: TGTGCCAGCTCACCACAGCGTCAGCAAGAGACCCAGTACTTC. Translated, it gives CASSPQRQQETQYF.

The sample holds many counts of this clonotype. CDR3 bases: TGTGCCAGCAGTGTTGGACTAGCGGGAGGTGAGCAGTTCTTC. It translates to CASSVGLAGGEQFF. The J gene is TRBJ2-1, the V gene TRBV2; 14 bases align to TRBD2. CDR1 and CDR2 (germline): SNHLY, FYNNEI. Trimming at V came to 4 bases and at J to 9 bases, leaving 2 bases not matched to a gene. The CDR3 has 14 residues.

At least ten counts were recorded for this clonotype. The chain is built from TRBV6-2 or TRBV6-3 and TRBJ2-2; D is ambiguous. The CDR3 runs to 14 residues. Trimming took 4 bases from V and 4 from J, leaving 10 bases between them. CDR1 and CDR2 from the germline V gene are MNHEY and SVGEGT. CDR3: CASSSGGPTGELFF. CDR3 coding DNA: TGTGCCAGCAGTTCAGGCGGTCCCACCGGGGAGCTGTTTTTT.

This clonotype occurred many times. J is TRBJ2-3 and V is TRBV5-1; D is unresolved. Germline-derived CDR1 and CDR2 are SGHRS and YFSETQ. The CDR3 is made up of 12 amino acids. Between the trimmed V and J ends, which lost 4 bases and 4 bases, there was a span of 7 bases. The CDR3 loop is CASSPVPDTQYF. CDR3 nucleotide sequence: TGCGCCAGCAGCCCCGTCCCAGATACGCAGTATTTT.

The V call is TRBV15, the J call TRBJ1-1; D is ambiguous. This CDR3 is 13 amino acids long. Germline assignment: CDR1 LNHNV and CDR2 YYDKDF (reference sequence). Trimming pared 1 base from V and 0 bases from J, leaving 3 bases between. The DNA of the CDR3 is TGTGCCACCAGCAGAGGCCTGAACACTGAAGCTTTCTTT. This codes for CATSRGLNTEAFF. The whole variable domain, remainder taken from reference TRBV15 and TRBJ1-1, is DAMVIQNPRYQVTQFGKPVTLSCSQTLNHNVMYWYQQKSSQAPKLLFHYYDKDFNNEADTPDNFQSRRPNTSFCFLDIRSPGLGDTAMYLCATSRGLNTEAFFGQGTRLTVV.

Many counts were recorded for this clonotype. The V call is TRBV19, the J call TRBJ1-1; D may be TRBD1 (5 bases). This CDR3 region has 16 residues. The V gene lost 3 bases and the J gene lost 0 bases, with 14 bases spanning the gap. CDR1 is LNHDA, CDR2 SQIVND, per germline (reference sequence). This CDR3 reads CASSIRQYTMNTEAFF. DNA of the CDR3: TGTGCCAGTAGTATCCGACAGTACACCATGAACACTGAAGCTTTCTTT.

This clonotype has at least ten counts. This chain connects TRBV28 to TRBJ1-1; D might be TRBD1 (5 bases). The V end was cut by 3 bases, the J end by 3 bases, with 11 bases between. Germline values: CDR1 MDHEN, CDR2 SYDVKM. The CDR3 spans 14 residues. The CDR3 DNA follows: TGTGCCAGCAGTTTGGGGGGTGGTCACACTGAAGCTTTCTTT. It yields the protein CASSLGGGHTEAFF.

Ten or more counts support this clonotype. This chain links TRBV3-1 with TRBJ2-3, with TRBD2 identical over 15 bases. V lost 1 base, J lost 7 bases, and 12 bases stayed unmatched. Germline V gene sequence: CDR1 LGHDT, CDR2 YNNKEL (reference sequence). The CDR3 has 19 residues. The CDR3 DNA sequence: TGTGCCAGCAGCCAAGTAGGACTAGCGGGAGGGCCGACGTCCCATACGCAGTATTTT. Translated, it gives CASSQVGLAGGPTSHTQYF.

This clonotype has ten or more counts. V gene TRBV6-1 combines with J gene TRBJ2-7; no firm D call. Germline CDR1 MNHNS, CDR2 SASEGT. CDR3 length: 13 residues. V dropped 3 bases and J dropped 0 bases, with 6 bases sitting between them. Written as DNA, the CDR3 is TGTGCCAGCAGTGATTTCCACTCCTACGAGCAGTACTTC. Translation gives CASSDFHSYEQYF.

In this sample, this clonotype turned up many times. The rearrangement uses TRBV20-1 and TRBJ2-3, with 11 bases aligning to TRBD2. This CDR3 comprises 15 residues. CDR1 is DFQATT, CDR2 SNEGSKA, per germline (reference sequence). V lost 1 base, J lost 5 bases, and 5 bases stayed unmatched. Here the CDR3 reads CSARALAGGKDTQYF. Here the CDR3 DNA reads TGCAGTGCTAGAGCTCTAGCGGGAGGAAAAGATACGCAGTATTTT.

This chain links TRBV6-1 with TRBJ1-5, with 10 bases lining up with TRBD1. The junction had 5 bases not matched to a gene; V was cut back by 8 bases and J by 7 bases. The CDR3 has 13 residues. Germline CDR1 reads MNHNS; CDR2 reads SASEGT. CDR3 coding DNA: TGTGCCAGCGTGGACAGGGGGGAACAGCCCCAGCATTTT. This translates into CASVDRGEQPQHF.

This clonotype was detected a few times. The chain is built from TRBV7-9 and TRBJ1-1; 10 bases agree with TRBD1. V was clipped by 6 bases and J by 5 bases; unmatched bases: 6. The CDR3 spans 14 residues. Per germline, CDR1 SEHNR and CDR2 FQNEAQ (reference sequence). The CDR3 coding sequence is TGTGCCAGCAGAGCCGGGACAGGGGTTACTGAAGCTTTCTTT. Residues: CASRAGTGVTEAFF. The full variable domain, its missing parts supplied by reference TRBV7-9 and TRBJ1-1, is DTGVSQNPRHKITKRGQNVTFRCDPISEHNRLYWYRQTLGQGPEFLTYFQNEAQLEKSRLLSDRFSAERPKGSFSTLEIQRTEQGDSAMYLCASRAGTGVTEAFFGQGTRLTVV.

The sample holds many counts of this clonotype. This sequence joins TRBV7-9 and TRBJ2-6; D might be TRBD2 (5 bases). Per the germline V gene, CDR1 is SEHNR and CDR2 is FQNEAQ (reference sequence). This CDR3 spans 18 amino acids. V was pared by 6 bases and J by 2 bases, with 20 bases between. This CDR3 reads CASRLAAPRGAGANVLTF. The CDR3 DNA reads TGTGCCAGCAGGCTGGCGGCCCCACGGGGAGCTGGGGCCAACGTCCTGACTTTC. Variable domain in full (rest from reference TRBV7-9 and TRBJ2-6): DTGVSQNPRHKITKRGQNVTFRCDPISEHNRLYWYRQTLGQGPEFLTYFQNEAQLEKSRLLSDRFSAERPKGSFSTLEIQRTEQGDSAMYLCASRLAAPRGAGANVLTFGAGSRLTVL.

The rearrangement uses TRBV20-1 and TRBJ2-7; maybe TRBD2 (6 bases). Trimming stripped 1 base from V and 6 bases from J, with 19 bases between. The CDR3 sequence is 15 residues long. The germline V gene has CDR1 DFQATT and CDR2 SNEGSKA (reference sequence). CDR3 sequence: CSARGGQGAGLEQYF. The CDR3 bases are TGCAGTGCTAGAGGGGGCCAGGGTGCGGGGCTCGAGCAGTACTTC.

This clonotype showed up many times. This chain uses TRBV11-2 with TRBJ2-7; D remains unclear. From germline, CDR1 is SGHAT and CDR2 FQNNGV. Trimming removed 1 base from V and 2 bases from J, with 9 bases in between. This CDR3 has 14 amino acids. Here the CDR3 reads CASSLVGDTYEQYF. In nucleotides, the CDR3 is TGTGCCAGCAGCTTAGTTGGCGACACCTACGAGCAGTACTTC.

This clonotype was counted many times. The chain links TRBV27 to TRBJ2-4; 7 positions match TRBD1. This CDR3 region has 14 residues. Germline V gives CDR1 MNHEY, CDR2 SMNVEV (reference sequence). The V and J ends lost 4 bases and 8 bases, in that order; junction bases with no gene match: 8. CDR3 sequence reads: CASSSPGQTDIQYF. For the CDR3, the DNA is TGTGCCAGCAGTTCTCCGGGACAGACCGACATTCAGTACTTC.

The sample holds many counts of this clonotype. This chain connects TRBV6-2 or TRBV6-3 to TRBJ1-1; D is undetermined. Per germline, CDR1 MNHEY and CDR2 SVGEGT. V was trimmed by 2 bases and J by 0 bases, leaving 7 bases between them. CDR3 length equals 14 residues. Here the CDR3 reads CASSYTDLNTEAFF. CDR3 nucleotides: TGTGCCAGCAGTTACACAGACCTGAACACTGAAGCTTTCTTT.

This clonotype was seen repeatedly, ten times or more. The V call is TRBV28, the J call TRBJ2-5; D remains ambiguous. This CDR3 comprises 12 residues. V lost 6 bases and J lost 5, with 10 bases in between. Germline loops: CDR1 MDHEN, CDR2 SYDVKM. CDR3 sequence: CASSSLVETQYF. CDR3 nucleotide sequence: TGTGCCAGCAGCTCTCTGGTGGAGACCCAGTACTTC.

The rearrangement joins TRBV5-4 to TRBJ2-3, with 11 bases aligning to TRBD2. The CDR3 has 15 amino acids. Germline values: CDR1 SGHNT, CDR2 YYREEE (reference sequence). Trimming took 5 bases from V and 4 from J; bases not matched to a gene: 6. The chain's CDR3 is CASSSSGRLADTQYF. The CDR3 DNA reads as TGTGCCAGCAGTTCTAGCGGGAGGTTGGCAGATACGCAGTATTTT.

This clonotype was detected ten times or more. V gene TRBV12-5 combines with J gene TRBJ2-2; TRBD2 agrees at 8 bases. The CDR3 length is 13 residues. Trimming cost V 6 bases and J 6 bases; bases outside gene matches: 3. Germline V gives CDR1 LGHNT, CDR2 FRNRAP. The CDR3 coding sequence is TGTGCTAGTGGCTTAGCGGGATCCGGGGAGCTGTTTTTT. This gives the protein CASGLAGSGELFF.

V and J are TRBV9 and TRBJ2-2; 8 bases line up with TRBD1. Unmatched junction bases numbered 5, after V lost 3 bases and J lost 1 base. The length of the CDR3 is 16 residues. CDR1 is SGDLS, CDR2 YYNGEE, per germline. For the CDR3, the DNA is TGTGCCAGCAGCGCCCAGGGGGCGCAGAACACCGGGGAGCTGTTTTTT. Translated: CASSAQGAQNTGELFF.

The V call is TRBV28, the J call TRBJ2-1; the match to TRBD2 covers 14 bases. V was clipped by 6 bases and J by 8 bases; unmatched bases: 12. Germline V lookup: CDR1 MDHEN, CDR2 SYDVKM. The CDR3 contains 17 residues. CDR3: CASSRFGTSGSNDEQFF. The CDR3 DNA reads TGTGCCAGCAGCAGGTTTGGGACTAGCGGGAGTAACGATGAGCAGTTCTTC.